This entry lists 25 T cell receptor beta chains sequenced from one sample in a study of shared clonotypes between healthy human individuals. Using immunoSEQ multiplex PCR, the repertoire was profiled, and TCRdb retains in-frame clones only, with some absent. The top ten clones hold about 11% of a sample with around 440,000 clones, 75% to 80% of them seen once. Source material: PBMCs. These receptors came from a woman in her forties in good health. Some clones in this sample may be carry-over from other donors' samples.

In this sample, this clone turned up a few times. CDR3 protein: CASSEADTNTGELFF. DNA for the CDR3: TGTGCCAGCAGTGAAGCAGACACCAACACCGGGGAGCTGTTTTTT. This chain joins TRBV6-4 and TRBJ2-2; D not resolved. This CDR3 has 15 amino acids. In germline, CDR1 is MRHNA, CDR2 SNTAGT. V dropped 3 bases and J dropped 2 bases, with 10 bases sitting between them.

The chain has TRBV4-3 and TRBJ2-5; 7 positions agree with TRBD2. Germline V CDR1 and CDR2: LGHNA, YSLEER. CDR3 size: 14 residues. Losses at the gene ends were 2 bases for V and 4 bases for J; bases not matched to a gene: 4. CDR3 bases: TGCGCCAGCAGCCAAAACGGGGAGGGAGAGACCCAGTACTTC. Translation gives CASSQNGEGETQYF.

To note about this clone: Since a far larger clone is one base different, this is likely a read error. V gene TRBV1 combines with J gene TRBJ1-1; no check of the table's D call, TRBD1, against the DNA was made. TRBV1 is given as a pseudogene. The CDR3 extends over 15 amino acids. The CDR3 coding sequence is TGCACCAGCAGCCAAGAAGACAGGGAGAACACTGAAGCTTCCTTT. Protein: CTSSQEDRENTEASF.

This sequence joins TRBV9 and TRBJ2-2; D unresolved. V was pared by 3 bases and J by 5 bases, with 11 bases between. The germline gives CDR1 SGDLS, CDR2 YYNGEE. The CDR3 consists of 14 residues. CDR3 bases: TGTGCCAGCAGCGCCCGAACATTTACCGGGGAGCTGTTTTTT. Translated: CASSARTFTGELFF.

This chain joins TRBV28 and TRBJ1-2; D gene ambiguous. V was clipped by 5 bases and J by 0 bases, with 13 bases between them. CDR1 and CDR2 from the germline V gene are MDHEN and SYDVKM. This CDR3 has 15 residues. The CDR3 DNA is TGTGCCAGCAGTCCCAGACAAGGCGCTAACTATGGCTACACCTTC. Translation gives CASSPRQGANYGYTF.

The chain carries TRBV11-2 and TRBJ2-3; D gene ambiguous. The CDR3 has 15 amino acids. The germline gives CDR1 SGHAT, CDR2 FQNNGV. V lost 2 bases and J lost 0, with 9 bases in between. CDR3 amino acids: CASSLWYGSTDTQYF. The CDR3 bases are TGTGCCAGCAGCTTATGGTATGGTAGCACAGATACGCAGTATTTT.

This rearrangement joins TRBV6-4 to TRBJ1-2, with D possibly TRBD1 on 5 matching bases. Germline CDR1 is MRHNA and CDR2 is SNTAGT. The germline V and J ends were trimmed by 1 base and 6 bases, with 18 bases remaining between them. There are 16 residues in the CDR3. CDR3 nucleotide sequence: TGTGCCAGCAGTGACTTCGGGGGGGTACCGGTCCATGGCTACACCTTC. Translation gives CASSDFGGVPVHGYTF.

The CDR3 DNA follows: TGTGCCAGCAGCTTATCGGGGGGGGCGCGGGCCAACGTCCTGACTTTC. Its translation is CASSLSGGARANVLTF. This sequence joins TRBV7-2 and TRBJ2-6; 8 nucleotides align to TRBD2. Germline-derived CDR1 and CDR2 are SGHTA and FQGNSA. The CDR3 has 16 amino acids. V lost 2 bases and J lost 5; bases outside the gene matches: 5.

On this clone: A much bigger clone sits one base away, suggesting this may be a read error. This chain connects TRBV5-6 to TRBJ2-5; the D gene could be TRBD1 or TRBD2 (5 bases each). V was shortened by 4 bases and J by 2 bases, with 24 bases between the two germline ends. In germline, CDR1 is SGHDT, CDR2 YYEEEE. The CDR3 totals 18 residues. The CDR3 DNA reads as TGTGCCAGCAGCCCCAGCAGGGTGGACTGGGGCCGGCAAGAGACCCAGTACTTC. Its protein product is CASSPSRVDWGRQETQYF.

As to this clone: One junction end does not reproduce the germline sequence, and a read error may be involved. The rearrangement joins TRBV10-3 to TRBJ2-2; 7 positions match TRBD1. CDR3 size: 16 residues. Per the germline V gene, CDR1 is ENHRY and CDR2 is SYGVKD. The CDR3 spells CAISVQIRGSNRGAVF. The CDR3 coding sequence is TGTGCCATCAGTGTACAAATCAGGGGGTCGAACCGGGGAGCTGTTTTT.

This clone was picked up a small number of times. This chain uses TRBV4-1 with TRBJ2-5; the match to TRBD2 covers 8 bases. The end of the DNA fits TRBJ2-7 better, so the J call may be wrong. Germline CDR1 and CDR2: MGHRA and YSYEKL. The CDR3 contains 15 residues. CDR3 sequence (DNA): TGCGCCAGCAGCCCAGTCGGGAGGGCCGACTACGAGCAGTACTTC. Residues: CASSPVGRADYEQYF.

This rearrangement joins TRBV5-1 to TRBJ2-2; D is possibly TRBD1 (6 bases). The V gene lost 4 bases and the J gene lost 0 bases, with 13 bases spanning the gap. The CDR3 totals 16 residues. Germline V gives CDR1 SGHRS, CDR2 YFSETQ. The CDR3 DNA is TGCGCCAGCAGCCTAACACGACAGGCGAACACCGGGGAGCTGTTTTTT. It yields the protein CASSLTRQANTGELFF.

Turning to this clone: Given a far larger clone just one base away, this is likely a sequencing read error. This CDR3 reads CATPGASRRSYEQYF. CDR3 nucleotides: TGTGCCACACCCGGGGCTAGCAGGAGGTCCTACGAGCAGTACTTC. The chain combines TRBV2 with TRBJ2-7; possibly TRBD1 or TRBD2 for D (5 bases each). The CDR3 contains 15 residues. Germline V gene sequence: CDR1 SNHLY, CDR2 FYNNEI. Trimming took off 10 bases at V and 1 base at J, with 20 bases between the two ends. The full variable domain, with the rest looked up from reference TRBV2 and TRBJ2-7, is EPEVTQTPSHQVTQMGQEVILRCVPISNHLYFYWYRQILGQKVEFLVSFYNNEISEKSEIFDDQFSVERPDGSNFTLKIRSTKLEDSAMYFCATPGASRRSYEQYFGPGTRLTVT.

The CDR3 spells CASSPDPNTGELFF. The CDR3, as DNA: TGTGCCAGCAGCCCGGACCCCAACACCGGGGAGCTGTTTTTT. The chain couples TRBV5-4 to TRBJ2-2; D remains ambiguous. This CDR3 is built from 14 residues. Germline V gene sequence: CDR1 SGHNT, CDR2 YYREEE (reference sequence). Deletions cut 4 bases from V and 2 bases from J, with 9 bases between.

The gene calls are TRBV6-1 and TRBJ1-2; D possibly corresponds to TRBD1 (5 bases). Trimming took off 3 bases at V and 4 bases at J, with 12 bases between the two ends. The CDR3 has 14 residues. The germline V gene encodes CDR1 MNHNS and CDR2 SASEGT. CDR3 DNA: TGTGCCAGCAGTGAGCGTCAGGGCAGCTATGGCTACACCTTC. Protein: CASSERQGSYGYTF.

Comment on this clone: It is likely a read error: a sequence one base away is far more abundant. This chain joins TRBV2 and TRBJ2-3; no clear D. CDR1 SNHLY and CDR2 FYNNEI come from the germline V gene. This CDR3 contains 13 residues. With 6 bases removed from V and 2 bases from J, the gap between germline ends came to 9 bases. CDR3 nucleotide sequence: TGTGCCAGCAGCACGGGTTCCACAGATACGCAGTATTTT. This sequence encodes CASSTGSTDTQYF.

This clone was detected only a few times. The rearrangement links TRBV7-2 to TRBJ2-7; D not resolved. CDR1 and CDR2 from the germline V gene are SGHTA and FQGNSA. The V gene lost 2 bases and the J gene lost 3 bases, with 2 bases spanning the gap. The CDR3 extends over 11 amino acids. The CDR3 protein is CASSLFYEQYF. For the CDR3, the DNA is TGTGCCAGCAGCTTATTCTACGAGCAGTACTTC.

Of note for this clone: This likely came from a read error, as a far larger clone is one base away. This chain connects TRBV27 to TRBJ2-1, with 9 positions matching TRBD2. The CDR3 covers 16 residues. Germline values: CDR1 MNHEY, CDR2 SMNVEV (reference sequence). In nucleotides, the CDR3 is TGTGACAGCAGTTCTAGCGGGGTGGATGCCTACAATGAGCAGTTCTTC. As protein: CDSSSSGVDAYNEQFF.

The chain couples TRBV5-1 to TRBJ2-2; maybe TRBD1 (5 bases). Trimming removed 2 bases from V and 7 bases from J, with 12 bases in between. This CDR3 contains 14 residues. In germline, CDR1 is SGHRS, CDR2 YFSETQ. Written as DNA, the CDR3 is TGCGCCAGCAGCTTCAGGGAAACCTTCGGGGAGCTGTTTTTT. As protein: CASSFRETFGELFF.

The chain links TRBV7-2 to TRBJ2-7; a weak D match, TRBD1 (6 bases). This CDR3 spans 14 amino acids. CDR1 SGHTA and CDR2 FQGNSA come from the germline V gene. Trimming cost V 3 bases and J 6 bases, with 15 bases left between them. The CDR3 region is CASSFNRVLTEQYF. CDR3 DNA: TGTGCCAGCAGCTTTAACAGGGTACTTACCGAGCAGTACTTC.

This clone has a single count. The J gene is TRBJ2-2, the V gene TRBV18, with TRBD2 identical over 12 bases. The CDR3 is 18 amino acids. Germline values: CDR1 KGHSH, CDR2 LQKENI. Unmatched junction bases numbered 6, after V lost 3 bases and J lost 1 base. The chain's CDR3 is CASSPRLAGDLNTGELFF. As DNA, the CDR3 is TGTGCCAGCTCACCCCGACTAGCGGGAGACCTGAACACCGGGGAGCTGTTTTTT.

The rearrangement joins TRBV5-1 to TRBJ2-7, with 8 bases aligning to TRBD2. This CDR3 is 15 amino acids long. After removal of 1 base from V and 5 bases from J, the junction contained 8 bases not matched to a gene. The germline V gene has CDR1 SGHRS and CDR2 YFSETQ. This CDR3 reads CASSLSFRGGNEQYF. The CDR3 DNA reads as TGCGCCAGCAGCTTGAGTTTCCGGGGGGGGAACGAGCAGTACTTC.

The chain joins TRBV7-2 to TRBJ2-7; TRBD1 matches 9 bases. The CDR3 consists of 16 residues. With V trimmed by 5 bases and J by 0 bases, 8 bases remained unmatched. Germline V lookup: CDR1 SGHTA, CDR2 FQGNSA. CDR3 nucleotides: TGTGCCAGCAGCACCGCCGGGACAGGGCTCTCCTACGAGCAGTACTTC. Its protein is CASSTAGTGLSYEQYF.

V and J are TRBV9 and TRBJ2-1; D unclear. The CDR3 spans 15 residues. CDR1 SGDLS and CDR2 YYNGEE come from the germline V gene. V lost 0 bases and J 0 bases, leaving 7 bases between the germline ends. The CDR3 DNA reads TGTGCCAGCAGCGTAGGGACGAACTCCTACAATGAGCAGTTCTTC. It codes for CASSVGTNSYNEQFF.

The V call is TRBV7-6, the J call TRBJ2-5, with 10 bases that match TRBD1. Per the germline V gene, CDR1 is SGHVS and CDR2 is FNYEAQ. The CDR3 has 16 residues. V lost 0 bases and J lost 5; bases outside the gene matches: 6. DNA for the CDR3: TGTGCCAGCAGCTTAGCGGGGGGGACAGGGGAGGAGACCCAGTACTTC. It translates to CASSLAGGTGEETQYF.